This T cell receptor (beta chain) is drawn from a study of blood T cell repertoires in COVID-19. Across the whole study: Nucleic acid was either cDNA or gDNA, and it came from T cells, B-cell-depleted T cells, or PBMCs.

Profiled with immunoSEQ multiplex PCR; TCRdb holds only in-frame clones, not every one. In the table there are fewer than 350,000 clones, approximately 91% of which are singletons. Unmatched junction bases numbered 9, after V lost 5 bases and J lost 3 bases. The CDR3 consists of 16 residues. Per the germline V gene, CDR1 is SGHRS and CDR2 is YFSETQ. Individuals aged about 18 to 95 years were recruited from 24 US areas. This TCR derives from a woman aged 35 to 49 with acute COVID-19. The chain joins TRBV5-1 to TRBJ2-3; TRBD2 agrees at 10 bases. The source material was PBMCs or T cells enriched from blood (not recorded which). The CDR3 DNA reads TGCGCCAGCAGTCAAACCGGACTAGCGGTGACAGATACGCAGTATTTT. This gives the protein CASSQTGLAVTDTQYF.